One and the same sample provided the 3 T cell receptor beta chains below, sequenced in a study of PD-L1 blockade in urothelial cancer. Assay: immunoSEQ multiplex PCR; the TCRdb copy retains only in-frame clones and omits some. In the table there are tens of thousands of clones, roughly 80% of which are singletons. This material consisted of PBMCs, taken around atezolizumab (anti-PD-L1) treatment. The source is a man aged 65 to 79 with urothelial cancer.

The chain combines TRBV27 with TRBJ2-2, with D maybe TRBD2 (6 bases). The CDR3 consists of 16 residues. V lost 4 bases and J lost 7, with 19 bases in between. The germline CDR1 and CDR2 sequences are MNHEY and SMNVEV (reference sequence). CDR3 in DNA: TGTGCCAGCAGTTCCCTAGGGACTGCGGTGGTCGGGGAGCTGTTTTTT. It translates to CASSSLGTAVVGELFF.

The V and J genes are TRBV5-1 and TRBJ2-1; 7 positions agree with TRBD2. The CDR3 is made up of 15 amino acids. The V gene end was trimmed by 3 bases and the J gene end by 4 bases; junction bases not matched to a gene: 7. In germline, CDR1 is SGHRS, CDR2 YFSETQ. The CDR3: CASSYLSGEYNEQFF. The CDR3 coding sequence is TGCGCCAGCAGCTACCTGAGCGGGGAGTACAATGAGCAGTTCTTC.

This sequence joins TRBV28 and TRBJ2-1, with a possible D match to TRBD2 (5 bases). The CDR3 sequence is 14 residues long. CDR1 and CDR2 (germline): MDHEN, SYDVKM. V was clipped by 1 base and J by 9 bases, with 13 bases between them. In nucleotides, the CDR3 is TGTGCCAGCAGTTTATTCGGCCCTCGGGGTGAGCAGTTCTTC. It translates to CASSLFGPRGEQFF.